The 12 T cell receptor beta chains given below trace back to one sample, sequenced in a study of cytomegalovirus exposure and HLA in healthy donors. The study ran its PCR with 60 Vbeta and 13 Jbeta primers. TCRdb's copy holds only in-frame clones and misses some; the assay was immunoSEQ multiplex PCR. The sample shows about 190,000 clones, roughly 76% of them seen only once. The sample consisted of PBMCs. These receptors were obtained from a woman aged 25 to 39 in good health and CMV-seropositive.

The table lists this clone with a few counts. V gene TRBV4-2 combines with J gene TRBJ2-3, with D unclear. The CDR3 length is 12 residues. Per the germline V gene, CDR1 is LGHNA and CDR2 is YNFKEQ. With 5 bases removed from V and 5 bases from J, the gap between germline ends came to 8 bases. The CDR3 DNA reads as TGTGCCAGCAGCTCATCAGGAGATACGCAGTATTTT. Residues: CASSSSGDTQYF.

The V gene is TRBV29-1, the J gene TRBJ1-2, with 7 bases fitting TRBD1. This CDR3 is built from 13 residues. After removal of 6 bases from V and 4 bases from J, the junction contained 8 bases not matched to a gene. Germline V lookup: CDR1 SQVTM, CDR2 ANQGSEA. The CDR3 DNA sequence: TGCAGCGTGTCAGGGGGGCAAAGCTATGGCTACACCTTC. Translated: CSVSGGQSYGYTF.

The rearrangement joins TRBV6-6 to TRBJ1-1; perhaps TRBD1 as D (6 bases). There are 14 residues in the CDR3. The V end was cut by 0 bases, the J end by 4 bases, with 9 bases between. Germline CDR1 and CDR2: MNHNY and SVGAGI (reference sequence). This CDR3 is CASSYSWGRTEAFF. In DNA form, the CDR3 reads TGTGCCAGCAGTTACTCCTGGGGGCGCACTGAAGCTTTCTTT.

J is TRBJ2-7 and V is TRBV15; weak D call: TRBD1 (6 bases). Trimming cost V 0 bases and J 0 bases, with 12 bases left between them. The CDR3 has 16 residues. Germline V gene sequence: CDR1 LNHNV, CDR2 YYDKDF (reference sequence). The CDR3 DNA follows: TGTGCCACCAGCAGAGAGGGGACATCGAGCTCCTACGAGCAGTACTTC. This translates into CATSREGTSSSYEQYF. Full variable domain (outside the CDR3, taken from reference TRBV15 and TRBJ2-7): DAMVIQNPRYQVTQFGKPVTLSCSQTLNHNVMYWYQQKSSQAPKLLFHYYDKDFNNEADTPDNFQSRRPNTSFCFLDIRSPGLGDTAMYLCATSREGTSSSYEQYFGPGTRLTVT.

The chain combines TRBV18 with TRBJ1-2; D is perhaps TRBD1 (5 bases). CDR1 KGHSH and CDR2 LQKENI come from the germline V gene. The CDR3 is 13 residues long. V lost 3 bases to trimming and J lost 6 bases, with 11 bases between them. In DNA, the CDR3 is TGTGCCAGCTCACCTCGGGGGGATGATGGCTACACCTTC. This sequence encodes CASSPRGDDGYTF.

The chain links TRBV10-3 to TRBJ2-1; 10 nucleotides align to TRBD2. The CDR3 totals 17 residues. The germline gives CDR1 ENHRY, CDR2 SYGVKD. V shed 3 bases and J 6 bases; nucleotides not matched to a gene: 11. This CDR3 reads CAISDPSGGAQGNEQFF. CDR3 coding DNA: TGTGCCATCAGTGATCCCAGCGGGGGGGCCCAGGGCAATGAGCAGTTCTTC.

The CDR3 DNA reads TGTGCCAGTAGTGACAGGGGCGGATACAATGAGCAGTTCTTC. Protein: CASSDRGGYNEQFF. J is TRBJ2-1 and V is TRBV19, with 8 positions matching TRBD1. Germline V lookup: CDR1 LNHDA, CDR2 SQIVND (reference sequence). The ends lost 5 bases at V and 4 bases at J; junction bases unmatched: 4. The CDR3 runs 14 residues.

V gene TRBV23-1 combines with J gene TRBJ2-7; 10 bases match TRBD1. TRBV23-1 is placed among ORFs of uncertain function. The V gene end was trimmed by 7 bases and the J gene end by 4 bases; junction bases not matched to a gene: 13. The CDR3 is 16 amino acids. CDR3 amino acids: CASIFPPGQGIYEQYF. As DNA, the CDR3 is TGCGCCAGCATTTTTCCCCCGGGACAGGGGATTTACGAGCAGTACTTC.

This rearrangement joins TRBV30 to TRBJ2-7; 8 bases fit TRBD1. Trimming removed 1 base from V and 5 bases from J; junction bases left unmatched: 10. Germline V gene lookup returns CDR1 GTSNPN and CDR2 SVGIG (reference sequence). The CDR3 spans 15 residues. Written as DNA, the CDR3 is TGTGCCTGGAGTGGGCTCGACAGGGGAACGGACGAGCAGTACTTC. It codes for CAWSGLDRGTDEQYF.

This chain connects TRBV6-5 to TRBJ2-1; 9 nucleotides align to TRBD2. The CDR3 covers 16 residues. Germline CDR1 reads MNHEY; CDR2 reads SVGAGI. J gave up 3 bases and V 4 bases, and 7 bases lay outside the gene matches. CDR3 amino acids: CASSSSLAGDYNEQFF. CDR3 in DNA: TGTGCCAGCAGTTCCTCCTTAGCGGGGGACTACAATGAGCAGTTCTTC.

The rearrangement joins TRBV7-2 to TRBJ1-5; 7 positions match TRBD1. Trimming took 2 bases from V and 6 from J; bases not matched to a gene: 7. The CDR3 has 15 amino acids. Germline lookup yields CDR1 SGHTA and CDR2 FQGNSA. CDR3 DNA: TGTGCCAGCAGCTTACTTGTGACAGGGCGTCAGCCCCAGCATTTT. It encodes CASSLLVTGRQPQHF.

V and J are TRBV5-1 and TRBJ1-6; 7 nucleotides match TRBD1. The CDR3 length is 13 residues. J gave up 8 bases and V 2 bases, and 1 base lay outside the gene matches. Per the germline V gene, CDR1 is SGHRS and CDR2 is YFSETQ. In nucleotides, the CDR3 is TGCGCCAGCAGCTTCACAGGGGATTCACCCCTCCACTTT. It encodes CASSFTGDSPLHF.